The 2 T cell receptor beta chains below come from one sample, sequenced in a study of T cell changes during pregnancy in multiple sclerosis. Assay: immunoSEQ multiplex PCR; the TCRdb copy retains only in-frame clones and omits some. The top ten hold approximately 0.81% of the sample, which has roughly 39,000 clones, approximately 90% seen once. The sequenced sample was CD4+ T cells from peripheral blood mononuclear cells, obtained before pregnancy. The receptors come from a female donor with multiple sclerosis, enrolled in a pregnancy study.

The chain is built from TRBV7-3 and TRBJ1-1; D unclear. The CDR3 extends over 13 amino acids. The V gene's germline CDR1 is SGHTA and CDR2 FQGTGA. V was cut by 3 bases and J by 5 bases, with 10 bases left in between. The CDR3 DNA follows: TGTGCCAGCAGCTTGTTTGAGGGAACTGAAGCTTTCTTT. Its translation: CASSLFEGTEAFF.

CDR3 coding DNA: TGTGCCAGCTCACCACGCCAGGAGAGGGGGCTGGTTGAGCAGTACTTC. Its protein product is CASSPRQERGLVEQYF. The chain uses TRBV18 and TRBJ2-7, with TRBD1 matching 7 bases. In germline, CDR1 is KGHSH, CDR2 LQKENI. There are 16 residues in the CDR3. Trimming took 1 base from V and 7 from J; bases not matched to a gene: 13.